The sequence of this T cell receptor (beta chain) was determined in a study of blood T cell repertoires in COVID-19. Turning to the study itself: From the United States, Italy and Spain came samples of acute and convalescent COVID-19.

Germline V gives CDR1 SGHAT, CDR2 FQNNGV. The J segment lost 3 bases and the V segment lost 8 bases, leaving 7 bases of the junction unmatched. The CDR3 has 14 amino acids. TCRdb's copy holds only in-frame clones and misses some; the assay was immunoSEQ multiplex PCR. The profile shows hundreds of thousands of clones, 70% to 90% of them singletons. The specimen was PBMCs or T cells enriched from blood (not recorded which). The origin of this receptor is a woman between 55 and 75 years old who had recovered from COVID-19. The rearrangement links TRBV11-2 to TRBJ2-7; 10 bases are shared with TRBD2. CDR3 sequence reads: CASGASGGNYEQYF. CDR3 nucleotide sequence: TGTGCCAGCGGGGCTAGCGGGGGCAACTACGAGCAGTACTTC.